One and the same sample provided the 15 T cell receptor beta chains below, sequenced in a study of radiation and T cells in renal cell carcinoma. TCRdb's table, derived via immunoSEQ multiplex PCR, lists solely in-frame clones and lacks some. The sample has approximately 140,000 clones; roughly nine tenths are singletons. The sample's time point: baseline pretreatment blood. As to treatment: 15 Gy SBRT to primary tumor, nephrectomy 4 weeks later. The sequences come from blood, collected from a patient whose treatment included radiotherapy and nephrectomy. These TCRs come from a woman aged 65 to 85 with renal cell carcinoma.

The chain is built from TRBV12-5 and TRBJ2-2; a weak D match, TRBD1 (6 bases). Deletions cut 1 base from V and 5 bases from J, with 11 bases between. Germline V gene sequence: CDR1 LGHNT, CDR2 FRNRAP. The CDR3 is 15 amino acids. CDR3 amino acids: CASGLDTGRTGELFF. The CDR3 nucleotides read TGTGCTAGTGGTTTGGATACAGGGAGAACCGGGGAGCTGTTTTTT. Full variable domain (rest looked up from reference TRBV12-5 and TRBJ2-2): DARVTQTPRHKVTEMGQEVTMRCQPILGHNTVFWYRQTMMQGLELLAYFRNRAPLDDSGMPKDRFSAEMPDATLATLKIQPSEPRDSAVYFCASGLDTGRTGELFFGEGSRLTVL.

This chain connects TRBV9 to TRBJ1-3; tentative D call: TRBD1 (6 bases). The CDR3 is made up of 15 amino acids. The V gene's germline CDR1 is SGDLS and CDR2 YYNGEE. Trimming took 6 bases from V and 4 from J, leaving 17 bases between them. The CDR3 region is CASTASTGFGNTIYF. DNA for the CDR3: TGTGCCAGCACCGCCTCCACAGGGTTCGGAAACACCATATATTTT.

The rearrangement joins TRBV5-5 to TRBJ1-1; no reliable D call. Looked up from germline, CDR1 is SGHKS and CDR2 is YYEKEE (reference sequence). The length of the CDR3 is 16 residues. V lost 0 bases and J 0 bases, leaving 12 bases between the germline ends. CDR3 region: CASSLVFADMNTEAFF. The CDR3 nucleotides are TGTGCCAGCAGCTTGGTGTTTGCAGATATGAACACTGAAGCTTTCTTT. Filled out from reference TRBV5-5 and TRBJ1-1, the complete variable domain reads DAGVTQSPTHLIKTRGQQVTLRCSPISGHKSVSWYQQVLGQGPQFIFQYYEKEERGRGNFPDRFSARQFPNYSSELNVNALLLGDSALYLCASSLVFADMNTEAFFGQGTRLTVV.

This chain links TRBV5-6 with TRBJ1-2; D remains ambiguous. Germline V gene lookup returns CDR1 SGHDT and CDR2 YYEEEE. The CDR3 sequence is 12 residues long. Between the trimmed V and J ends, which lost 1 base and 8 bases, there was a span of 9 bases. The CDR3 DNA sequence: TGTGCCAGCAGCTTGCCCTCGGGAGGCTACACCTTC. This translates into CASSLPSGGYTF.

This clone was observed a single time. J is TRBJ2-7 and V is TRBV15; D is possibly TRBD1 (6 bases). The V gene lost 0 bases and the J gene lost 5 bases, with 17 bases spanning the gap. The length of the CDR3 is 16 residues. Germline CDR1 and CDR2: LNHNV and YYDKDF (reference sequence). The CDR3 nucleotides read TGTGCCACCAGCAGAGATTACAGGGAAGGTAGGGACGAGCAGTACTTC. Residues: CATSRDYREGRDEQYF.

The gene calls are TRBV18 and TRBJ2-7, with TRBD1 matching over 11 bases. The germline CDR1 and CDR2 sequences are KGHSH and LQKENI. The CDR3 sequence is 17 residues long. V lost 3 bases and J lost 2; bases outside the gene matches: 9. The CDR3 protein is CASSPPTWGQGAYEQYF. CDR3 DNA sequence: TGTGCCAGCTCACCGCCTACCTGGGGACAGGGGGCCTACGAGCAGTACTTC.

The CDR3 region has the DNA TGCGCCAGCAGCCCACGGGACGGCGATCAGCCCCAGCATTTT. Amino acid sequence: CASSPRDGDQPQHF. V usage is TRBV5-1 and J usage is TRBJ1-5; the D gene is possibly TRBD1 (5 bases). Per the germline V gene, CDR1 is SGHRS and CDR2 is YFSETQ. V was cut by 4 bases and J by 5 bases, with 13 bases left in between. The CDR3 loop spans 14 amino acids.

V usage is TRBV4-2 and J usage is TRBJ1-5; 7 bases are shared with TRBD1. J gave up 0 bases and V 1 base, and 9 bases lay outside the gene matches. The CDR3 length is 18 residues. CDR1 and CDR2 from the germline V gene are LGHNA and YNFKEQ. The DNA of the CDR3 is TGTGCCAGCAGCCAAGCCCTTGACAGGGTATATAGCAATCAGCCCCAGCATTTT. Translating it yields CASSQALDRVYSNQPQHF.

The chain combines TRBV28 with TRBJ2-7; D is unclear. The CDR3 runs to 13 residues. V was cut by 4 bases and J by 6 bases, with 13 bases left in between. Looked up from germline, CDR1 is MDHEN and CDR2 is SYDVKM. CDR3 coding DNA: TGTGCCAGCAGTTCCCGCGTTATGGGCGAGCAGTACTTC. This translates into CASSSRVMGEQYF.

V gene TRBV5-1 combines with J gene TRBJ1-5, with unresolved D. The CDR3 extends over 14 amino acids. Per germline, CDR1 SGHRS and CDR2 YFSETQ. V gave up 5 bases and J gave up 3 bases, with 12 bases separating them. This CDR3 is CASRPDGNNQPQHF. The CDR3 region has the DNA TGCGCCAGCAGACCGGACGGAAACAATCAGCCCCAGCATTTT.

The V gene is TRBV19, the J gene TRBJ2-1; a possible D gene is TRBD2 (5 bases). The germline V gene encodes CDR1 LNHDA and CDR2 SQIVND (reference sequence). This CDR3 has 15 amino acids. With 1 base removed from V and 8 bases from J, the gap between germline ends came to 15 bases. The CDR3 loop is CASSIAARGWDEQFF. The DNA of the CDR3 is TGTGCCAGTAGTATAGCTGCCCGCGGGTGGGATGAGCAGTTCTTC.

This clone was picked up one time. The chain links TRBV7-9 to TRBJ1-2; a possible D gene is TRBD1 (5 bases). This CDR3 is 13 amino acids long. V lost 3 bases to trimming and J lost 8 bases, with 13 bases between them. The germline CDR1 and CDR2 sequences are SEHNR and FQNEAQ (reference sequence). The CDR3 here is CASSLFGALGYTF. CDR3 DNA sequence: TGTGCCAGCAGCTTGTTCGGGGCGTTGGGCTACACCTTC.

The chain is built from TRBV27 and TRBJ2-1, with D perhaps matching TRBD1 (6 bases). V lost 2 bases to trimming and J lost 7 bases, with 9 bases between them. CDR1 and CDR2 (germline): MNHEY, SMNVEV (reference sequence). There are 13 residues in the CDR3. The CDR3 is CASSLGQGNEQFF. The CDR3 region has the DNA TGTGCCAGCAGTTTAGGGCAGGGGAATGAGCAGTTCTTC.

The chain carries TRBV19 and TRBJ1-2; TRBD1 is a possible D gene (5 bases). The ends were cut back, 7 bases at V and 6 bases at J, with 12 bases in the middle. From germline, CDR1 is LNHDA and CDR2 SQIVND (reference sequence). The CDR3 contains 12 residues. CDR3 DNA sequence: TGTGCCAGTACCCAGGGTATACATGGCTACACCTTC. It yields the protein CASTQGIHGYTF.

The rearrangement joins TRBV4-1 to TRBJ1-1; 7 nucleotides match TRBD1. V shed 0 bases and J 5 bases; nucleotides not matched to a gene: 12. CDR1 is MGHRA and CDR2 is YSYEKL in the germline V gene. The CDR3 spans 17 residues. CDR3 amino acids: CASSQDSGTVLITEAFF. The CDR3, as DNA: TGCGCCAGCAGCCAAGATTCTGGGACAGTGTTGATTACTGAAGCTTTCTTT.